This T cell receptor (beta chain) was sequenced in a study of T cell responses to AZD1222 COVID-19 vaccine. With regard to this clone: No antigen is known for it. Other DNA sequences from this sample encode an identical CDR3 as well.

The CDR3 is 15 residues long. Germline CDR1 is SGHTA and CDR2 is FQGNSA. The ends were cut back, 2 bases at V and 1 base at J, with 8 bases in the middle. Study outcomes and limitations: Seropositive AZD1222 recipients at baseline numbered only five or six. White British donors predominated, females outnumbered males, and clonal diversity was possibly underestimated.

Assay: immunoSEQ multiplex PCR; the TCRdb copy retains only in-frame clones and omits some. This sample yields 95,000 to 120,000 clones, of which about 91% are seen a single time; 6.5% belongs to the top ten. This clonotype originated in an adult who received the AZD1222 COVID-19 vaccine. The sample was peripheral blood, taken 28 days after the second AZD1222 dose. V gene TRBV7-2 combines with J gene TRBJ2-2, with unresolved D. The CDR3 sequence: CASSLNSQNTGELFF. The CDR3 nucleotides are TGTGCCAGCAGCTTAAATTCCCAGAACACCGGGGAGCTGTTTTTT.